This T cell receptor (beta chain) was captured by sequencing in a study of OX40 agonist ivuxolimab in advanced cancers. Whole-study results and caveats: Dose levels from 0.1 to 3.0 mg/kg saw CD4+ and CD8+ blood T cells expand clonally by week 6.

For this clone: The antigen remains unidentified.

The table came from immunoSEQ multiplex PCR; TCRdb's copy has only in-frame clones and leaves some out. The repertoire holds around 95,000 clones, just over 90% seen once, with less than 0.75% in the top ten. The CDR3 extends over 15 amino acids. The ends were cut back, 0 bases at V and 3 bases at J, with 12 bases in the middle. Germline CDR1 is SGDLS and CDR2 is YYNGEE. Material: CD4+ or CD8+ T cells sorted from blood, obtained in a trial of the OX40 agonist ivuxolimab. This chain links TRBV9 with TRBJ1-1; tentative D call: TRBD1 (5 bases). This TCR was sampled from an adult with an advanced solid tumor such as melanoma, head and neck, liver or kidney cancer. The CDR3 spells CASSVDSGTYTEAFF. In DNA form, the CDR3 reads TGTGCCAGCAGCGTAGACTCGGGGACCTACACTGAAGCTTTCTTT.